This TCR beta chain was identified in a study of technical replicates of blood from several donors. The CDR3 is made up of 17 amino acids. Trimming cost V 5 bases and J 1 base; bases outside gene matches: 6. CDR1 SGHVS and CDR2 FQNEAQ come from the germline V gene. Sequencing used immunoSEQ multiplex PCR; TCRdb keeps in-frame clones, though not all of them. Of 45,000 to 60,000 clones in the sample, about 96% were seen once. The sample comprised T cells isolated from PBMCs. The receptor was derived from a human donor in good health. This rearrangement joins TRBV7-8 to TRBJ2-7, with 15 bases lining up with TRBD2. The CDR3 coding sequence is TGTGCCAGCAGCCAGGGACTAGCGGGAGGAGAGTCCTACGAGCAGTACTTC. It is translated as CASSQGLAGGESYEQYF.